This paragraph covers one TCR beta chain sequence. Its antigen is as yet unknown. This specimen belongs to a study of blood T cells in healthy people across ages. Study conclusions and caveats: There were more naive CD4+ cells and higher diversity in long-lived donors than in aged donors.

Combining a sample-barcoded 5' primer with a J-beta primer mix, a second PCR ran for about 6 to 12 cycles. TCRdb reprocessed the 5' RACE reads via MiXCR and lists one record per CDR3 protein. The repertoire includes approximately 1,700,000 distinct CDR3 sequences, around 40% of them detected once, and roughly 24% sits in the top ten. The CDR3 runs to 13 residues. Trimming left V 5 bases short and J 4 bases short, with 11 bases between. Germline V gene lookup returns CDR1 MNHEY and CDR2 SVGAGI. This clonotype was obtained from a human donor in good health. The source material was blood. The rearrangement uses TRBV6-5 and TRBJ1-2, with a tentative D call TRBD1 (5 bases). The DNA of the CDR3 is TGTGCCAGCAGTAGGGACGTTAGCTATGGCTACACCTTC. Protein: CASSRDVSYGYTF.